This entry lists 32 T cell receptor beta chains sequenced from one sample in a study of low-dose radiotherapy and immunotherapy resistance in tumors (dated by TCRdb to the early 2020s). Sequenced on an Illumina HiSeq 2500. To make first-strand cDNA, Superscript III was used along with a set of TRAV- and TRBV-specific primers so that both the TCRalpha and TCRbeta chains were covered. TCRs were amplified with Phusion for approximately 19 PCR cycles using a constant-region primer together with the adapter attached to the V primers. TCRdb's own reprocessing of the public reads used fastp at Q25 and MiXCR and kept productive beta chains. CDR3 protein duplicates are merged, each entry listing the most common genes and DNA. This sample gives 60,000 to 75,000 distinct CDR3 sequences in total; about a quarter of them show up just once. Approximately 7% of the sample goes to the ten largest clones. In light of the paper, this sample's time point label describes: before trial treatment.

Material: PBMCs, obtained before treatment. All receptors derive from a male donor with rectosigmoid adenocarcinoma.

This clonotype was detected many times. CDR3 bases: TGTGCCAGCAGCTTAGGCGGTCGGTTGAACACTGAAGCTTTCTTT. Translation gives CASSLGGRLNTEAFF. The V gene is TRBV7-2, the J gene TRBJ1-1, with D uncertain. Germline CDR1 reads SGHTA; CDR2 reads FQGNSA. Trimming took off 1 base at V and 0 bases at J, with 9 bases between the two ends. CDR3 size: 15 residues.

The sample holds many counts of this clonotype. The chain is built from TRBV12-3 or TRBV12-4 and TRBJ2-1, with 7 bases matching TRBD2. Losses at the gene ends were 5 bases for V and 6 bases for J; bases not matched to a gene: 13. The CDR3 is made up of 16 amino acids. CDR3 sequence: CASSTRTSPILNEQFF. Here the CDR3 DNA reads TGTGCCAGCAGTACCAGGACTAGTCCGATCCTCAATGAGCAGTTCTTC.

This clonotype was picked up many times. The chain couples TRBV6-2 or TRBV6-3 to TRBJ2-4; D is perhaps TRBD2 (6 bases). Germline V lookup: CDR1 MNHEY, CDR2 SVGEGT. The length of the CDR3 is 16 residues. V was pared by 6 bases and J by 4 bases, with 19 bases between. In nucleotides, the CDR3 is TGTGCCAGCAGGAGGGGAGGAAAGGAGGGGAAAAACATTCAGTACTTC. Amino acid sequence: CASRRGGKEGKNIQYF.

This clonotype was observed at least ten times. The chain couples TRBV28 to TRBJ1-5; 8 positions agree with TRBD1. The J segment lost 2 bases and the V segment lost 6 bases, leaving 6 bases of the junction unmatched. Germline V lookup: CDR1 MDHEN, CDR2 SYDVKM. The CDR3 covers 15 residues. Written as DNA, the CDR3 is TGTGCCAGCAGACCGGAGACAGGGGGCAATCAGCCCCAGCATTTT. Translation: CASRPETGGNQPQHF.

The V and J genes are TRBV9 and TRBJ2-1, with D tentatively TRBD1 or TRBD2 (6 bases each). The germline V gene encodes CDR1 SGDLS and CDR2 YYNGEE. The CDR3 length is 14 residues. Trimming removed 0 bases from V and 7 bases from J, with 11 bases in between. CDR3 in DNA: TGTGCCAGCAGCGTAGCGGGGGCAGGAAATGAGCAGTTCTTC. Protein product: CASSVAGAGNEQFF.

This clonotype was seen repeatedly, ten times or more. The chain employs TRBV5-1 and TRBJ2-1, with 7 bases matching TRBD2. Trimming at V came to 3 bases and at J to 8 bases, leaving 11 bases not matched to a gene. CDR3 size: 15 residues. Germline V gives CDR1 SGHRS, CDR2 YFSETQ. CDR3: CASSYSGRGEDEQFF. CDR3 sequence (DNA): TGCGCCAGCAGCTATAGCGGTCGGGGGGAGGATGAGCAGTTCTTC.

Worth noting for this clonotype: This likely came from a read error, as a far larger clone is one base away. The genes are TRBV21-1 and TRBJ2-1; the D segment call TRBD2 is taken from the table without a DNA check. TRBV21-1 is a listed pseudogene. The CDR3 has 18 amino acids. The chain's CDR3 is CASSKARGLAGGPHEQFF. For the CDR3, the DNA is TGTGCCAGCAGCAAAGCGCGCGGACTAGCGGGAGGGCCTCACGAGCAGTTCTTC.

This clonotype was seen many times. The rearrangement uses TRBV7-2 and TRBJ2-5; 10 bases line up with TRBD2. Germline lookup yields CDR1 SGHTA and CDR2 FQGNSA. The CDR3 is 15 residues long. The junction had 8 bases not matched to a gene; V was cut back by 5 bases and J by 5 bases. CDR3 amino acids: CASSPGGSGRETQYF. The CDR3 region has the DNA TGTGCCAGCAGCCCCGGCGGTAGCGGGAGGGAGACCCAGTACTTC.

This clonotype occurred many times. The J gene is TRBJ2-1, the V gene TRBV13, with 12 nucleotides matching TRBD2. This CDR3 is 16 amino acids long. Germline CDR1 reads PRHDT; CDR2 reads FYEKMQ (reference sequence). The V gene end was trimmed by 5 bases and the J gene end by 7 bases; junction bases not matched to a gene: 9. The CDR3 sequence is CASSAPPSGRENEQFF. CDR3 sequence (DNA): TGTGCCAGCAGCGCTCCACCTAGCGGGAGGGAGAATGAGCAGTTCTTC.

Many counts were recorded for this clonotype. The chain links TRBV29-1 to TRBJ2-3; 11 bases line up with TRBD2. The V gene end was trimmed by 6 bases and the J gene end by 6 bases; junction bases not matched to a gene: 11. Germline V gives CDR1 SQVTM, CDR2 ANQGSEA. The CDR3 totals 15 residues. CDR3 in amino acids: CSVFPLAGVSDTQYF. CDR3 nucleotides: TGCAGCGTGTTCCCACTAGCGGGAGTCTCGGATACGCAGTATTTT.

This clonotype was seen a few times. V gene TRBV28 combines with J gene TRBJ2-1, with 12 bases that match TRBD2. This CDR3 spans 15 amino acids. The ends lost 5 bases at V and 8 bases at J; junction bases unmatched: 7. CDR1 is MDHEN and CDR2 is SYDVKM in the germline V gene. The CDR3 region is CASSVTSGRIYEQFF. Here the CDR3 DNA reads TGTGCCAGCAGTGTGACTAGCGGGAGAATCTATGAGCAGTTCTTC.

V gene TRBV5-4 combines with J gene TRBJ2-1; 8 bases fit TRBD1. The V gene's germline CDR1 is SGHNT and CDR2 YYREEE (reference sequence). V shed 5 bases and J 2 bases; nucleotides not matched to a gene: 6. The CDR3 runs to 15 residues. This CDR3 is CASRYGQGPYNEQFF. Written as DNA, the CDR3 is TGTGCCAGCAGGTACGGACAGGGACCCTACAATGAGCAGTTCTTC.

This clonotype occurred many times. The genes are TRBV6-2 or TRBV6-3 and TRBJ2-4, with D hard to call. Trimming took off 5 bases at V and 11 bases at J, with 7 bases between the two ends. The CDR3 loop spans 10 amino acids. Per germline, CDR1 MNHEY and CDR2 SVGEGT. In DNA form, the CDR3 reads TGTGCCAGCAGTGCAGAGGTTCAGTACTTC. Translated: CASSAEVQYF.

There are many counts of this clonotype. The chain uses TRBV5-1 and TRBJ2-5; D gene uncertain. The V and J ends lost 0 bases and 1 base respectively, with 10 bases between them. The CDR3 sequence is 15 residues long. Germline V gives CDR1 SGHRS, CDR2 YFSETQ. In DNA form, the CDR3 reads TGCGCCAGCAGCTTGGGAGGTTGGGTCCAAGAGACCCAGTACTTC. This encodes CASSLGGWVQETQYF.

About this clonotype: A read error is likely here: a far larger clone is one base away. The chain links TRBV5-4 to TRBJ2-7; 8 bases are shared with TRBD1. Germline loops: CDR1 SGHNT, CDR2 YYREEE (reference sequence). The CDR3 length is 16 residues. CDR3 in amino acids: CARSLGRQGPSYEQYF. In nucleotides, the CDR3 is TGTGCCAGGAGCTTAGGGCGACAGGGGCCCTCCTACGAGCAGTACTTC.

This chain links TRBV28 with TRBJ2-1, with 12 bases that match TRBD2. The J segment lost 3 bases and the V segment lost 6 bases, leaving 9 bases of the junction unmatched. CDR1 is MDHEN and CDR2 is SYDVKM in the germline V gene. The CDR3 contains 17 residues. CDR3 bases: TGTGCCAGCAGGGGACTAGCGGGCATTTCGGTCTACAATGAGCAGTTCTTC. Translated, it gives CASRGLAGISVYNEQFF.

This clonotype was detected ten times or more. The rearrangement uses TRBV12-3 or TRBV12-4 and TRBJ1-6, with 11 positions matching TRBD1. Trimming at V came to 2 bases and at J to 9 bases, leaving 3 bases not matched to a gene. The CDR3 is 15 residues long. The CDR3 nucleotides read TGTGCCAGCAGTTTATTTGGGACAGGGGGTTCACCCCTCCACTTT. This gives the protein CASSLFGTGGSPLHF.

This clonotype was picked up many times. The V call is TRBV12-3 or TRBV12-4, the J call TRBJ2-1; D unresolved. This CDR3 region has 13 residues. Trimming removed 7 bases at V and 7 bases at J, with 14 bases between. The CDR3 here is CASTLGSGNEQFF. The CDR3 nucleotides are TGTGCCAGCACCTTGGGGTCCGGTAATGAGCAGTTCTTC.

This chain links TRBV28 with TRBJ2-3; the D gene is possibly TRBD2 (5 bases). The DNA end is a closer match to TRBJ2-1, so the J assignment may be wrong. Germline CDR1 is MDHEN and CDR2 is SYDVKM. CDR3 length: 14 residues. This CDR3 is CASSLVGITNEQFF. CDR3 DNA sequence: TGTGCCAGCAGTTTGGTCGGGATTACCAATGAGCAGTTCTTC.

In the case of this clonotype: A read error likely explains this, since a far larger clone differs by one base. This chain connects TRBV7-9 to TRBJ2-7; D unresolved. This CDR3 is built from 13 residues. Germline CDR1 and CDR2: SEHNR and FQNEAQ (reference sequence). CDR3 DNA sequence: TGCGCCAGCAGCCAAGCCGGAACCTACGGGCAGTACTTC. Translating it yields CASSQAGTYGQYF. The whole variable domain, filled in from reference TRBV7-9 and TRBJ2-7, reads DTGVSQNPRHKITKRGQNVTFRCDPISEHNRLYWYRQTLGQGPEFLTYFQNEAQLEKSRLLSDRFSAERPKGSFSTLEIQRTEQGDSAMYLCASSQAGTYGQYFGPGTRLTVT.

This clonotype has a count of ten or more. The V and J genes are TRBV27 and TRBJ1-1; D is uncertain. The length of the CDR3 is 15 residues. Between the trimmed V and J ends, which lost 0 bases and 3 bases, there was a span of 11 bases. Germline-derived CDR1 and CDR2 are MNHEY and SMNVEV (reference sequence). CDR3 protein: CASSLSPSGDTEAFF. DNA of the CDR3: TGTGCCAGCAGTTTATCTCCGTCCGGGGACACTGAAGCTTTCTTT.

This clonotype was counted many times. V is TRBV28 and J is TRBJ2-2, with 9 nucleotides matching TRBD1. After removal of 6 bases from V and 7 bases from J, the junction contained 9 bases not matched to a gene. The CDR3 loop spans 15 amino acids. The germline V gene encodes CDR1 MDHEN and CDR2 SYDVKM. CDR3 nucleotides: TGTGCCAGCAGAGAGAGGGGGACAGGGATCGGGGAGCTGTTTTTT. Protein product: CASRERGTGIGELFF. The full variable domain, with the rest looked up from reference TRBV28 and TRBJ2-2, is DVKVTQSSRYLVKRTGEKVFLECVQDMDHENMFWYRQDPGLGLRLIYFSYDVKMKEKGDIPEGYSVSREKKERFSLILESASTNQTSMYLCASRERGTGIGELFFGEGSRLTVL.

This clonotype was counted at least ten times. An end of the junction does not agree with germline; a read error may underlie this. J is TRBJ2-1 and V is TRBV18; D not resolved. The CDR3 is 13 amino acids. CDR1 is KGHSH, CDR2 LQKENI, per germline. In nucleotides, the CDR3 is TGTGCCAGCTCCACCCTCTCCAACAATGAGCAGTTCTTC. Translating it yields CASSTLSNNEQFF.

This clonotype was seen repeatedly, ten times or more. The chain couples TRBV28 to TRBJ2-7, with D maybe TRBD2 (6 bases). The CDR3 runs to 14 residues. Germline loops: CDR1 MDHEN, CDR2 SYDVKM. The V end lost 6 bases, the J end lost 0 bases, and 12 bases lay between the germline ends. The CDR3 bases are TGTGCCAGCAGGAGGAGGGCAAGCTCCTACGAGCAGTACTTC. Amino acid sequence: CASRRRASSYEQYF.

There are many counts of this clonotype. The rearrangement links TRBV6-5 to TRBJ1-6; D not certain. Germline CDR1 is MNHEY and CDR2 is SVGAGI. The CDR3 consists of 15 residues. Trimming left V 6 bases short and J 9 bases short, with 18 bases between. Here the CDR3 DNA reads TGTGCCAGCAGCCCTGAGGAGTCGGCAAGTTCACCCCTCCACTTT. It yields the protein CASSPEESASSPLHF.

This clonotype is deemed medium-sized. The rearrangement uses TRBV28 and TRBJ2-5; D could derive from TRBD1 or TRBD2 (6 bases each). CDR1 is MDHEN, CDR2 SYDVKM, per germline. The CDR3 is 14 amino acids. The germline V and J ends were trimmed by 3 bases and 5 bases, with 13 bases remaining between them. The CDR3 is CASSFEGGSETQYF. The CDR3 DNA follows: TGTGCCAGCAGTTTTGAGGGGGGTTCGGAGACCCAGTACTTC. The full variable domain, its missing parts supplied by reference TRBV28 and TRBJ2-5, is DVKVTQSSRYLVKRTGEKVFLECVQDMDHENMFWYRQDPGLGLRLIYFSYDVKMKEKGDIPEGYSVSREKKERFSLILESASTNQTSMYLCASSFEGGSETQYFGPGTRLLVL.

This rearrangement joins TRBV5-3 to TRBJ2-7, with TRBD1 identical over 9 bases. Being an ORF, TRBV5-3 has a function that is uncertain. The V gene end was trimmed by 8 bases and the J gene end by 6 bases; junction bases not matched to a gene: 9. The CDR3 runs 13 residues. CDR3 loop: CASSADRGTEQYF. The CDR3 DNA is TGTGCCAGCAGCGCCGACAGGGGGACCGAGCAGTACTTC.

This clonotype appeared many times. The J gene is TRBJ1-3, the V gene TRBV11-2; unclear D gene. Germline-derived CDR1 and CDR2 are SGHAT and FQNNGV. V shed 3 bases and J shed 4 bases, with 10 bases lying between them. CDR3 size: 14 residues. The CDR3 coding sequence is TGTGCCAGCAGCTTTCCCGGCGGGGGAAACACCATATATTTT. It codes for CASSFPGGGNTIYF.

At least ten counts were recorded for this clonotype. A junction boundary mismatches the germline segment, possibly from a read error. The chain has TRBV7-6 and TRBJ2-2, with D hard to call. The V gene's germline CDR1 is SGHVS and CDR2 FNYEAQ. This CDR3 is built from 14 residues. CDR3 protein: CASSLELGTGELFF. The CDR3 nucleotides are TGTGCTAGCAGCTTAGAGCTGGGCACCGGGGAGCTGTTTTTT.

The sample holds many counts of this clonotype. The genes are TRBV7-2 and TRBJ2-1, with a possible D match to TRBD2 (6 bases). Trimming left V 1 base short and J 3 bases short, with 13 bases between. This CDR3 contains 16 residues. The germline V gene encodes CDR1 SGHTA and CDR2 FQGNSA. The CDR3 DNA follows: TGTGCCAGCAGCTTAGGATCCCGACTAGGCTACAATGAGCAGTTCTTC. Its protein is CASSLGSRLGYNEQFF. The whole variable domain, remainder taken from reference TRBV7-2 and TRBJ2-1, is GAGVSQSPSNKVTEKGKDVELRCDPISGHTALYWYRQSLGQGLEFLIYFQGNSAPDKSGLPSDRFSAERTGGSVSTLTIQRTQQEDSAVYLCASSLGSRLGYNEQFFGPGTRLTVL.

With respect to this clonotype: A far bigger clonotype differs at one base, so this is likely a read error. V gene TRBV4-2 combines with J gene TRBJ2-1; D uncertain. The CDR3 length is 12 residues. CDR1 and CDR2 from the germline V gene are LGHNA and YNFKEQ. V was cut by 4 bases and J by 8 bases, with 9 bases left in between. For the CDR3, the DNA is TGTGCCAGCAGCCCCTCTGGCTATGAGCAGTTCTTC. Translation gives CASSPSGYEQFF.

This clonotype was detected ten times or more. The chain has TRBV27 and TRBJ2-2; 9 bases line up with TRBD2. CDR3 length: 17 residues. Per the germline V gene, CDR1 is MNHEY and CDR2 is SMNVEV (reference sequence). Trimming cost V 8 bases and J 3 bases; bases outside gene matches: 13. The CDR3 nucleotides are TGTGCCAGCCCTTCCCATCCGGGACTAGCTGACACCGGGGAGCTGTTTTTT. This translates into CASPSHPGLADTGELFF.